The clone carrying this T cell receptor beta chain has a handful of counts. Authors' methods: Using reference gene primer amplification, nucleated cell counts were estimated. TCRdb's copy holds only in-frame clones and misses some; the assay was immunoSEQ multiplex PCR. The D gene and trimming were derived from the DNA, and the V and J assignments and clone size from that table. The sample has about 320,000 clones, more than 90% seen once. This specimen comes from a study of blood T cell repertoires in COVID-19. Across the study: PBMCs, B-cell-depleted T cells, or T cells provided the cDNA or gDNA that made up the material.

Trimming stripped 3 bases from V and 4 bases from J, with 15 bases between. CDR3 length: 15 amino acids. Germline CDR1 and CDR2: SGHDT and YYEEEE. Cohort 3 donors counted as recovered after two negative PCRs, clearance, or resolved symptoms. This receptor was obtained from a man aged 60-69 years who had recovered from COVID-19. Sequenced sample: PBMCs or T cells enriched from blood (not recorded which). V is TRBV5-6 and J is TRBJ2-3; D might be TRBD2 (6 bases). The CDR3 nucleotides read TGTGCCAGCAGCTGGGGGGTCTCCATGGCAGATACGCAGTATTTT. This gives the protein CASSWGVSMADTQYF.